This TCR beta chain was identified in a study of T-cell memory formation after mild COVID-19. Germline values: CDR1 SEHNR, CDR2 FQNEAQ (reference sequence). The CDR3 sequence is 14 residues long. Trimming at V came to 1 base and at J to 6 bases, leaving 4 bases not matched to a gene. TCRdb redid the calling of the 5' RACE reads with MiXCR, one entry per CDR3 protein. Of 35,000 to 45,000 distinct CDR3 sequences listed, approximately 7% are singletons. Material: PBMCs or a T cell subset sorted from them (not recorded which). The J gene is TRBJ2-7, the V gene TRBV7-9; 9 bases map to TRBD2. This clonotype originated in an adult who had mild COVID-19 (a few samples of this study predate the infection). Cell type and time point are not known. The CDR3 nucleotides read TGTGCCAGCAGCTTAGTAGCGGGAGACTCCGAGCAGTACTTC. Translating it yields CASSLVAGDSEQYF.